This T cell receptor (beta chain) was documented in a study of CD8+ T cells in alopecia areata. After isolation, RNA underwent reverse transcription to generate cDNA as the sequencing template. The data were produced by immunoSEQ multiplex PCR, yet TCRdb's version contains in-frame clones alone and is incomplete. Found here are under 150,000 clones, around 82% of them singletons; the top ten hold roughly 25%. Study-wide results and limits: Association of baseline CD8+ expansion with response is uncertain owing to one nonresponder.

A single count supports this clone. Its specificity is unknown. The CDR3 contains 14 residues. Trimming cost V 2 bases and J 8 bases; bases outside gene matches: 6. Germline V gene lookup returns CDR1 MNHEY and CDR2 SVGAGI. Noted treatment: oral pan-JAK inhibitor, 5-10 mg twice daily. The chain employs TRBV6-5 and TRBJ2-1; 7 bases agree with TRBD1. This specimen consisted of CD8+ T cells sorted from blood, obtained at week 4, from a patient treated with tofacitinib. The origin of this receptor is a human donor with alopecia areata. CDR3 loop: CASSYVTGLDEQFF. The CDR3 bases are TGTGCCAGCAGTTACGTGACAGGGCTAGATGAGCAGTTCTTC.